This T cell receptor beta chain was found in a study of CD8 T cells in ankylosing spondylitis. In making TCR beta libraries, quantitative 5'-RACE with molecular barcodes was used. TCRdb used MiXCR to reprocess the 5' RACE reads, holding one entry per CDR3 protein. The sample comprises 210,000 or so distinct CDR3 sequences, less than 9.5% of which are singletons, and around 4.4% rests with the top ten. Broader study findings: The authors reported significant enrichment of disease-linked clones in matched ankylosing spondylitis synovial fluid. One TCR beta motif, made up of under ten highly homologous variants, appeared characteristic of ankylosing spondylitis blood. Disease-linked clones bore a CD8+ phenotype, appearing relatively rarely in peripheral blood.

This clonotype was detected many times. The antigen is undetermined. The CDR3 extends over 14 amino acids. The germline V gene encodes CDR1 MDHEN and CDR2 SYDVKM. V lost 10 bases, J lost 3 bases, and 17 bases lay in between. The rearrangement links TRBV28 to TRBJ2-3; a weak D match, TRBD1 (7 bases). The sample taken for sequencing was blood, either unsorted or a sorted T cell fraction (not recorded which). This sequence originates from a female donor with ankylosing spondylitis or in good health (not recorded which). The CDR3 region has the DNA TGTGCCACGCTCAGGGGGGAGAGGACAGATACGCAGTATTTT. It specifies CATLRGERTDTQYF.